Given below is one TCR beta chain in context. Its antigen remains unknown. Sequenced by immunoSEQ multiplex PCR; TCRdb stores in-frame clones only, minus some. The table records about 82,000 clones, roughly 90% of them present only once. The sample originates from a study of T cell responses to AZD1222 COVID-19 vaccine. Study in general: Both about-4-week and about-12-week second-dose recipients were combined.

The study's findings and limits: Along spike, vaccine-associated CD4 TCRs were found throughout, with dominance at 160-218 and 743-854. Only six individuals given AZD1222 were seropositive at baseline. Targeting of unmutated variant regions was reportedly seen in nearly half of spike-specific TCRs.

V lost 5 bases and J 3 bases, leaving 8 bases between the germline ends. The CDR3 has 12 amino acids. CDR1 SGHVS and CDR2 FQNEAQ come from the germline V gene. The sample in question was peripheral blood, obtained on day 0 of AZD1222 vaccination. This receptor was identified in an adult in good health. The J gene is TRBJ2-7, the V gene TRBV7-8; TRBD1 is a possible D gene (5 bases). The DNA for the CDR3 is TGTGCCAGCAGCCTCCAGGGCTACGAGCAGTACTTC. It codes for CASSLQGYEQYF. Full variable domain (outside the CDR3, taken from reference TRBV7-8 and TRBJ2-7): GAGVSQSPRYKVAKRGQDVALRCDPISGHVSLFWYQQALGQGPEFLTYFQNEAQLDKSGLPSDRFFAERPEGSVSTLKIQRTQQEDSAVYLCASSLQGYEQYFGPGTRLTVT.